The present TCR beta chain was sequenced within a study of shared clonotypes between healthy human individuals. About this clone itself: No antigen is known for it.

Whole-study findings and limits: The study's rarefaction showed incomplete sorted-subset sequencing despite large depth.

TCRdb keeps only in-frame clones here, not all; method: immunoSEQ multiplex PCR. There are roughly 600,000 clones in the sample; about 98% occur only once, and less than 0.35% lies in the top ten. Selected positively for CCR7 and CD45RO-negative, naive CD8 cells excluded terminally differentiated effector memory CD45RA+ cells. Sequences were obtained from naive CD8+ T cells sorted from blood. The source of this sequence is a man aged 25-45 years in good health.

CDR3 sequence reads: CATSRDRASSYEQYF. As DNA, the CDR3 is TGTGCCACCAGCAGAGATCGGGCCAGCTCCTACGAGCAGTACTTC. The J gene is TRBJ2-7, the V gene TRBV15; no clear D. The CDR3 length is 15 residues. Germline CDR1 LNHNV, CDR2 YYDKDF (reference sequence). V lost 0 bases and J 0 bases, leaving 9 bases between the germline ends.